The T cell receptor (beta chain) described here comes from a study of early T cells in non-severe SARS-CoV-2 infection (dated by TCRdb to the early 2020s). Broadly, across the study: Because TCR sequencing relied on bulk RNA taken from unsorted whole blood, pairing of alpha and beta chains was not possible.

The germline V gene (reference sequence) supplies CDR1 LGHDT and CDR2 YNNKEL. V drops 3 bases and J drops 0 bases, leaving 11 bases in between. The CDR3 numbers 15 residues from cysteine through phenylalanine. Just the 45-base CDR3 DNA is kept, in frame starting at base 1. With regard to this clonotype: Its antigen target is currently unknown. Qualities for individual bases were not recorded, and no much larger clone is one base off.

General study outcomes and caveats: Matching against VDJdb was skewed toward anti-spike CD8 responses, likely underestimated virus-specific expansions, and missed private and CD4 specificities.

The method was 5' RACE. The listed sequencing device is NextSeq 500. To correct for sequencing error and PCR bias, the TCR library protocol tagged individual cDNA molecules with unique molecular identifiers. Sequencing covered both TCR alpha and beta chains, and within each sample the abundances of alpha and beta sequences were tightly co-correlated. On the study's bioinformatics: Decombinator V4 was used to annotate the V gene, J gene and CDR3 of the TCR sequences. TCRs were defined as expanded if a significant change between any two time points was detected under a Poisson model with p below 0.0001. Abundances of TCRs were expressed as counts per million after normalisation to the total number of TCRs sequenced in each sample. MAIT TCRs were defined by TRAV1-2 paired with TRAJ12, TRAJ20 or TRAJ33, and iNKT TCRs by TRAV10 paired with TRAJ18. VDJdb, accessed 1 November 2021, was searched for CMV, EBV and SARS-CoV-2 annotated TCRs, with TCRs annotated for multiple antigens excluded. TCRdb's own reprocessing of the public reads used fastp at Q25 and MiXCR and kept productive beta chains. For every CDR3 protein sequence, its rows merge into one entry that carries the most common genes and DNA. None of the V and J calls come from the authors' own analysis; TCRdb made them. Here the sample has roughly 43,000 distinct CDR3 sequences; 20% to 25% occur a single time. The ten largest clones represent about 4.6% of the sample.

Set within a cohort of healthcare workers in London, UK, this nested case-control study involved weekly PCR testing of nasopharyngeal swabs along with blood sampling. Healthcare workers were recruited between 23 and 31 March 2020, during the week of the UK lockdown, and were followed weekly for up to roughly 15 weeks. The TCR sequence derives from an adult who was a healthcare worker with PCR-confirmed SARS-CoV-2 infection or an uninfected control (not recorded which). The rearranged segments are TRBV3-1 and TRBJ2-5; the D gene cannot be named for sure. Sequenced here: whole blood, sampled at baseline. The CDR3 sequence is CASSHPWPDQETQYF. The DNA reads TGTGCCAGCAGCCACCCCTGGCCGGACCAAGAGACCCAGTACTTC.